This T cell receptor beta chain appears in the sequencing data of a study of cytomegalovirus exposure and HLA in healthy donors. Whole-study findings and limits: The study labeled fewer than 200 TCR beta chains cytomegalovirus-associated. The tendency of first-cohort TCR clusters to co-occur in the roughly 110 validation repertoires was identified by a subsequent analysis.

Concerning this clone itself: Its target is unknown.

Repertoires were generated with immunoSEQ multiplex PCR, while TCRdb's copy carries only in-frame clones and drops some. The table includes about 330,000 clones, 87% detected once. CDR3 size: 17 residues. V shed 5 bases, J shed 2 bases, and the junction held 8 bases outside the gene matches. From germline, CDR1 is PRHDT and CDR2 FYEKMQ (reference sequence). The V call is TRBV13, the J call TRBJ2-3; 12 nucleotides line up with TRBD2. This clonotype originated in a woman in her thirties in good health and CMV-seropositive. The sequenced sample was PBMCs. DNA for the CDR3: TGTGCCAGCAGCCCTACGACTAGCGGGGGTAACACAGATACGCAGTATTTT. As protein: CASSPTTSGGNTDTQYF.